Listed below are T cell receptor beta chains from one sample, sequenced in a study of T cells after yellow fever vaccination. TCRdb re-derived calls from the 5' RACE reads in MiXCR, one entry per CDR3 protein. The table lists under 550,000 distinct CDR3 sequences, about a fifth of them singletons. The sample consisted of PBMCs, taken roughly 20 days after the first yellow fever vaccination. The origin of the receptors is a man between 18 and 29 years old who received the YFV17D yellow fever vaccine. Both conserved end residues are part of each CDR3. The D gene is left open where the match is weak. Some rows have no size entry. The others give once, few or many, or a class for an expanded clone.

d_call j_call clone_size v_call cdr3_aa cdr3_nt
- TRBJ1-1 few TRBV11-2 CASSLIRGSSTEAFF TGTGCCAGCAGCTTAATTAGAGGGTCCAGCACTGAAGCTTTCTTT
- TRBJ1-4 - TRBV7-2 CASSLARGATNEKLFF TGTGCCAGCAGCTTAGCCCGGGGTGCAACTAATGAAAAACTGTTTTTT
- TRBJ1-5 - TRBV20-1 CSARATVRSNQPQHF TGCAGTGCTAGAGCGACAGTGCGAAGCAATCAGCCCCAGCATTTT
- TRBJ1-5 many TRBV7-2 CASSFYNQPQHF TGCGCCAGCAGCTTTTACAATCAGCCCCAGCATTTT
- TRBJ1-2 - TRBV7-9 CASSLASGGIDGYTF TGTGCCAGCAGCTTAGCCTCCGGGGGGATTGATGGCTACACCTTC
TRBD1 TRBJ2-7 - TRBV5-1 CASRDTGTGTYEQYF TGCGCCAGCAGGGATACCGGGACAGGCACCTACGAGCAGTACTTC
- TRBJ2-7 few TRBV5-1 CASGADNSYEQYF TGCGCCAGCGGAGCCGACAATTCCTACGAGCAGTACTTC
- TRBJ2-5 few TRBV4-1 CASSPGPEWTQYF TGCGCCAGCAGCCCCGGTCCTGAGTGGACCCAGTACTTC
- TRBJ2-1 - TRBV7-3 CASSSMGQASSYNEQFF TGTGCCAGCAGCTCCATGGGCCAGGCTAGCTCCTACAATGAGCAGTTCTTC
- TRBJ2-1 - TRBV6-2/TRBV6-3 CASGGLSSYNEQFF TGTGCCAGCGGGGGCCTGAGCTCCTACAATGAGCAGTTCTTC
- TRBJ2-1 few TRBV6-1 CASNWAPSSYNEQFF TGTGCCAGCAACTGGGCCCCAAGCTCCTACAATGAGCAGTTCTTC
- TRBJ2-7 few TRBV2 CASSSRDHSYEQYF TGTGCCAGCAGTTCTCGGGACCACTCCTACGAGCAGTACTTC
- TRBJ2-1 - TRBV7-2 CASSRTTGSLRNEQFF TGTGCCAGCAGCCGTACAACAGGGTCTTTAAGGAATGAGCAGTTCTTC
- TRBJ1-6 many TRBV6-5 CASSYTFGSPLHF -
TRBD1 TRBJ2-3 - TRBV9 CASSDEGALTDTQYF TGTGCCAGCAGCGATGAGGGGGCTCTCACAGATACGCAGTATTTT
TRBD1 TRBJ1-1 - TRBV6-2/TRBV6-3 CASSFLRTGTEAFF TGTGCCAGCAGTTTCCTCCGGACAGGGACTGAAGCTTTCTTT
TRBD2 TRBJ2-5 - TRBV7-2 CASSLAIRLAGGETQYF TGTGCCAGCAGCTTAGCTATTAGACTAGCGGGGGGAGAGACCCAGTACTTC
TRBD1 TRBJ2-5 few TRBV5-1 CASSLPLGGQVNRETQYF TGCGCCAGCAGCTTGCCCCTCGGGGGACAGGTTAATAGGGAGACCCAGTACTTC
TRBD1 TRBJ2-5 - TRBV5-5 CASSRDSEQETQYF TGTGCCAGCAGTAGGGACAGTGAACAAGAGACCCAGTACTTC
- TRBJ1-6 - TRBV12-3/TRBV12-4 CASRLNGGSSPLHF TGTGCCAGCCGCCTCAACGGGGGGAGCTCACCCCTCCACTTT
TRBD2 TRBJ2-2 - TRBV7-7 CASSPWGGGTGELFF TGTGCCAGCAGCCCGTGGGGCGGGGGGACCGGGGAGCTGTTTTTT
- TRBJ2-3 few TRBV4-1 CASSQEGSLSYTQYF TGCGCCAGCAGCCAAGAAGGCAGCCTTTCATATACGCAGTATTTT
- TRBJ2-1 - TRBV15 CATSRGATFMGNEQFF TGTGCCACCAGCAGAGGAGCTACCTTTATGGGGAATGAGCAGTTCTTC
- TRBJ2-7 few TRBV4-3 CASSQAQGYEQYF TGCGCCAGCAGCCAAGCACAGGGCTACGAGCAGTACTTC
- TRBJ1-2 few TRBV20-1 CSAGPGEGSYGYTF TGCAGTGCGGGCCCGGGGGAAGGGAGCTATGGCTACACCTTC
TRBD1 TRBJ1-1 - TRBV20-1 CSASDDRGGSTEAFF TGCAGTGCTAGTGACGACAGGGGAGGTAGCACTGAAGCTTTCTTT
- TRBJ2-2 few TRBV19 CASSIDPPSSNGELFF TGTGCCAGTAGTATAGATCCCCCCAGTTCCAACGGGGAGCTGTTTTTT
TRBD1 TRBJ1-4 - TRBV24-1 CATAEQGRTTNEKLFF TGTGCCACCGCAGAACAGGGGCGCACAACTAATGAAAAACTGTTTTTT
- TRBJ1-1 - TRBV5-1 CAGRAGENTEAFF TGCGCCGGGAGGGCAGGAGAGAACACTGAAGCTTTCTTT
- TRBJ2-1 - TRBV7-2 CASSLRLSSYNEQFF TGTGCCAGCAGCTTAAGGTTAAGCTCCTACAATGAGCAGTTCTTC
TRBD2 TRBJ2-5 - TRBV4-1 CASSQDGEGTQYF TGCGCCAGCAGCCAAGACGGGGAGGGGACCCAGTACTTC
TRBD2 TRBJ2-5 - TRBV7-3 CASSFVGGGQETQYF TGTGCCAGCAGCTTTGTCGGGGGGGGACAAGAGACCCAGTACTTC
- TRBJ1-6 many TRBV5-1 CASSLELRGSPLHF TGCGCCAGCAGCTTGGAGTTAAGGGGGTCACCCCTCCACTTT
- TRBJ1-1 few TRBV4-1 CASSQGPGVNTEAFF TGCGCCAGCAGCCAGGGTCCGGGGGTGAACACTGAAGCTTTCTTT
- TRBJ1-6 once TRBV5-4 CASSSTQTGSGSPLHF TGTGCCAGCAGCTCTACTCAGACAGGTTCAGGATCACCCCTCCACTTT